The next 32 T cell receptor beta chains were all read from a single sample in a study of T-cell reconstitution after alpha-beta-depleted transplantation in children. Unique molecular identifiers were built into the TCRbeta library. One entry per CDR3 protein results from TCRdb running MiXCR on the PCR reads. The data show 450,000 to 550,000 distinct CDR3 sequences, roughly an eighth seen once. Sample: PBMCs, mostly from graft donor cells, taken 180 days after TCRalphabeta/CD19-depleted stem cell transplant. Receptor source: a female patient between 2 and 15 years old who had a stem cell transplant for aplastic anemia, so the T cells may come from the graft donor.

The J gene is TRBJ1-1, the V gene TRBV7-2; no clear D. The CDR3 has 16 residues. V gave up 5 bases and J gave up 0 bases, with 16 bases separating them. Germline values: CDR1 SGHTA, CDR2 FQGNSA. The CDR3: CASSRKGGGVNTEAFF. The CDR3 DNA sequence: TGTGCCAGCAGCCGAAAAGGTGGAGGCGTGAACACTGAAGCTTTCTTT.

There are many counts of this clonotype. The genes are TRBV7-2 and TRBJ2-1; TRBD2 might be the D (6 bases). CDR3 length: 13 residues. V gave up 1 base and J gave up 5 bases, with 6 bases separating them. Germline V gene data show CDR1 as SGHTA and CDR2 as FQGNSA. The CDR3 loop is CASSLGTNNEQFF. CDR3 coding DNA: TGTGCCAGCAGCTTAGGGACTAACAATGAGCAGTTCTTC.

The chain couples TRBV30 to TRBJ2-6, with D possibly called TRBD1 or TRBD2 (5 bases each). The CDR3 is made up of 17 amino acids. Germline assignment: CDR1 GTSNPN and CDR2 SVGIG (reference sequence). V dropped 3 bases and J dropped 0 bases, with 15 bases sitting between them. The CDR3: CAWSARLGTSGANVLTF. CDR3 sequence (DNA): TGTGCCTGGAGCGCAAGGTTGGGGACCTCTGGGGCCAACGTCCTGACTTTC.

The gene calls are TRBV15 and TRBJ2-7; D uncertain. The CDR3 is made up of 14 amino acids. V was pared by 0 bases and J by 3 bases, with 9 bases between. Germline V gene lookup returns CDR1 LNHNV and CDR2 YYDKDF (reference sequence). The CDR3 nucleotides read TGTGCCACCAGCAGAGAGTGGACCAACTACGAGCAGTACGTC. Its protein is CATSREWTNYEQYV.

The chain is built from TRBV12-1 and TRBJ2-7; TRBD2 is the table's D call, not checked against the DNA. TRBV12-1 is listed as a pseudogene. The CDR3 runs to 16 residues. The chain's CDR3 is CASSFYAGARSYEQYV. CDR3 nucleotides: TGTGCCAGCAGCTTCTATGCGGGAGCCCGGTCCTACGAGCAGTACGTC.

This clonotype has more than one count but fewer than ten. The chain carries TRBV20-1 and TRBJ2-2, with D perhaps matching TRBD1 (5 bases). Germline V gene data show CDR1 as DFQATT and CDR2 as SNEGSKA (reference sequence). This CDR3 comprises 16 residues. The ends were cut back, 0 bases at V and 0 bases at J, with 11 bases in the middle. DNA for the CDR3: TGCAGTGCTAGAGATGAACAGGTTCCGAACACCGGGGAGCTGTTTTTT. It is translated as CSARDEQVPNTGELFF.

The chain joins TRBV19 to TRBJ1-1, with 9 bases aligning to TRBD1. After removal of 4 bases from V and 5 bases from J, the junction contained 8 bases not matched to a gene. CDR1 LNHDA and CDR2 SQIVND come from the germline V gene (reference sequence). CDR3 size: 15 residues. CDR3 in amino acids: CASSTPGQGGTEAFF. As DNA, the CDR3 is TGTGCCAGTAGTACCCCGGGACAGGGTGGAACTGAAGCTTTCTTT.

This clonotype was found many times. The chain is built from TRBV10-3 and TRBJ2-7; no clear D gene. There are 13 residues in the CDR3. Looked up from germline, CDR1 is ENHRY and CDR2 is SYGVKD. Trimming stripped 0 bases from V and 4 bases from J, with 7 bases between. DNA of the CDR3: TGTGCCATCAGTGAGTCCTGGGTTTACGAGCAGTACGTC. It yields the protein CAISESWVYEQYV.

Ten or more counts support this clonotype. The rearrangement uses TRBV19 and TRBJ1-1, with 8 bases identical to TRBD1. CDR1 LNHDA and CDR2 SQIVND come from the germline V gene (reference sequence). V was pared by 5 bases and J by 1 base, with 6 bases of the junction left unmatched. The CDR3 sequence is 15 residues long. The CDR3 DNA reads TGTGCCAGTAGTCCGACCGGGACAGGGAACACTGAAGCTTTCTTT. Translated, it gives CASSPTGTGNTEAFF.

The genes are TRBV5-1 and TRBJ2-3; the match to TRBD1 covers 11 bases. Trimming removed 3 bases from V and 4 bases from J; junction bases left unmatched: 4. Germline V gives CDR1 SGHRS, CDR2 YFSETQ. This CDR3 is 15 amino acids long. Written as DNA, the CDR3 is TGCGCCAGCAGCTCCGGGACAGGGGGACCAGATACGCAGTATTTT. It is translated as CASSSGTGGPDTQYF.

The V and J genes are TRBV4-1 and TRBJ2-3; TRBD1 is a possible D gene (6 bases). The CDR3 covers 15 residues. CDR1 and CDR2 from the germline V gene are MGHRA and YSYEKL. V was shortened by 0 bases and J by 2 bases, with 9 bases between the two germline ends. Here the CDR3 reads CASSQDDRNTDTQYF. For the CDR3, the DNA is TGCGCCAGCAGCCAAGACGACAGGAACACAGATACGCAGTATTTT.

This clonotype has more than one count but fewer than ten. V gene TRBV28 combines with J gene TRBJ2-4; TRBD1 is a possible D gene (6 bases). The germline gives CDR1 MDHEN, CDR2 SYDVKM. V was trimmed by 6 bases and J by 0 bases, leaving 15 bases between them. There are 16 residues in the CDR3. Here the CDR3 DNA reads TGTGCCAGCAGCACCTTGGACAGACTAGCCAAAAACATTCAGTACTTC. This translates into CASSTLDRLAKNIQYF. Full variable domain (rest looked up from reference TRBV28 and TRBJ2-4): DVKVTQSSRYLVKRTGEKVFLECVQDMDHENMFWYRQDPGLGLRLIYFSYDVKMKEKGDIPEGYSVSREKKERFSLILESASTNQTSMYLCASSTLDRLAKNIQYFGAGTRLSVL.

Details on this clonotype: Given a much more abundant clone one base away, this may be a read error. The chain combines TRBV12-3 or TRBV12-4 with TRBJ1-1; D unresolved. V was shortened by 8 bases and J by 7 bases, with 17 bases between the two germline ends. This CDR3 has 13 amino acids. CDR3 DNA: TGTGCCAGCTTTTCGGGAATCGGCAGTGAAGCTTTCTTT. Its protein is CASFSGIGSEAFF.

This clonotype was recorded a few times. V gene TRBV5-6 combines with J gene TRBJ2-1; TRBD2 matches 7 bases. CDR3 length equals 20 residues. Unmatched junction bases numbered 27, after V lost 3 bases and J lost 9 bases. Germline V gene lookup returns CDR1 SGHDT and CDR2 YYEEEE. CDR3 sequence (DNA): TGTGCCAGCAGCTGTAACCGACTAGCTGCAGATCTCCGTCAGGTGGGTGAGCAGTTCTTC. Its translation: CASSCNRLAADLRQVGEQFF. The whole variable domain, filled in from reference TRBV5-6 and TRBJ2-1, reads DAGVTQSPTHLIKTRGQQVTLRCSPKSGHDTVSWYQQALGQGPQFIFQYYEEEERQRGNFPDRFSGHQFPNYSSELNVNALLLGDSALYLCASSCNRLAADLRQVGEQFFGPGTRLTVL.

This clonotype appeared a few times. The chain recombines TRBV7-6 with TRBJ2-1; the match to TRBD2 covers 7 bases. From germline, CDR1 is SGHVS and CDR2 FNYEAQ. V lost 5 bases and J lost 6; bases outside the gene matches: 7. There are 14 residues in the CDR3. This CDR3 is CASSLTSWGNEQFF. The DNA for the CDR3 is TGTGCCAGCAGCCTGACTAGCTGGGGCAATGAGCAGTTCTTC. Full variable domain (outside the CDR3, taken from reference TRBV7-6 and TRBJ2-1): GAGVSQSPRYKVTKRGQDVALRCDPISGHVSLYWYRQALGQGPEFLTYFNYEAQQDKSGLPNDRFSAERPEGSISTLTIQRTEQRDSAMYRCASSLTSWGNEQFFGPGTRLTVL.

In its sample, this clonotype was seen a few times. The V and J genes are TRBV5-1 and TRBJ1-6; possible D gene TRBD1, 6 bases. The germline V and J ends were trimmed by 0 bases and 5 bases, with 12 bases remaining between them. Per the germline V gene, CDR1 is SGHRS and CDR2 is YFSETQ. The CDR3 extends over 16 amino acids. The CDR3 reads CASSLDGRGNNSPLHF. In DNA form, the CDR3 reads TGCGCCAGCAGCTTGGATGGCAGGGGTAATAATTCACCCCTCCACTTT.

This clonotype has a handful of counts. The J gene is TRBJ1-5, the V gene TRBV28, with D possibly matching TRBD1 (6 bases). CDR3 length equals 14 residues. V was trimmed by 3 bases and J by 7 bases, leaving 13 bases between them. Germline V lookup: CDR1 MDHEN, CDR2 SYDVKM. The CDR3: CASSFPGAYQPQHF. The CDR3 DNA reads TGTGCCAGCAGTTTTCCAGGGGCTTACCAGCCCCAGCATTTT. Based on the CDR3 plus reference TRBV28 and TRBJ1-5, the full variable domain is DVKVTQSSRYLVKRTGEKVFLECVQDMDHENMFWYRQDPGLGLRLIYFSYDVKMKEKGDIPEGYSVSREKKERFSLILESASTNQTSMYLCASSFPGAYQPQHFGDGTRLSIL.

The rearrangement links TRBV19 to TRBJ2-1; 12 nucleotides match TRBD1. Germline trimming cut 4 bases from V and 10 bases from J; bases unmatched to any gene: 8. Germline assignment: CDR1 LNHDA and CDR2 SQIVND (reference sequence). The CDR3 length is 15 residues. The CDR3 protein is CASSNRDRGPGEQFF. CDR3 in DNA: TGTGCCAGTAGTAACCGGGACAGGGGGCCTGGAGAGCAGTTCTTC.

The chain employs TRBV5-4 and TRBJ1-6; D might be TRBD1 (6 bases). Trimming took 0 bases from V and 8 from J, leaving 30 bases between them. CDR1 and CDR2 from the germline V gene are SGHNT and YYREEE (reference sequence). The CDR3 is made up of 21 amino acids. The CDR3 region has the DNA TGTGCCAGCAGCTTGGGGGACACGAGAGGGAGGTGGGGGGCTTCGGATTCACCCCTCCACTTT. Translated: CASSLGDTRGRWGASDSPLHF.

The J gene is TRBJ2-1, the V gene TRBV29-1; no clear D. The CDR3 contains 12 residues. Deletions cut 0 bases from V and 7 bases from J, with 7 bases between. Germline CDR1 SQVTM, CDR2 ANQGSEA. CDR3 sequence reads: CSVEEEGNEQFF. The CDR3 DNA reads as TGCAGCGTTGAAGAGGAAGGGAATGAGCAGTTCTTC.

This clonotype was picked up a small number of times. As DNA, the CDR3 is TGTGCCAGCAGCTTGGGCAGTCATTCGAACACCGGGGAGCTGTTTTTT. It encodes CASSLGSHSNTGELFF. The V and J genes are TRBV5-4 and TRBJ2-2; unclear D gene. The V and J ends lost 0 bases and 0 bases respectively, with 9 bases between them. The germline CDR1 and CDR2 sequences are SGHNT and YYREEE (reference sequence). The CDR3 has 16 residues.

The V call is TRBV18, the J call TRBJ2-7; maybe TRBD1 (5 bases). This CDR3 region has 14 residues. Looked up from germline, CDR1 is KGHSH and CDR2 is LQKENI. V lost 2 bases and J lost 2, with 10 bases in between. CDR3 protein: CASSPIQGTYEQYF. The CDR3 coding sequence is TGTGCCAGCTCACCAATTCAGGGTACCTACGAGCAGTACTTC.

This rearrangement joins TRBV20-1 to TRBJ1-1; 7 bases are a match to TRBD1. CDR3 size: 16 residues. CDR1 DFQATT and CDR2 SNEGSKA come from the germline V gene (reference sequence). Unmatched junction bases numbered 7, after V lost 0 bases and J lost 0 bases. CDR3 in DNA: TGCAGTGCTAGAGAAGAGGGGAGGGGGCTGAACACTGAAGCTTTCTTT. Its translation: CSAREEGRGLNTEAFF.

The gene calls are TRBV12-3 or TRBV12-4 and TRBJ1-4; D perhaps matches TRBD1 (5 bases). V was trimmed by 0 bases and J by 6 bases, leaving 17 bases between them. The CDR3 is 17 residues long. As DNA, the CDR3 is TGTGCCAGCAGTTTAGCGGGGCCGGCCCTCGGTCATGAAAAACTGTTTTTT. Residues: CASSLAGPALGHEKLFF.

This chain links TRBV11-3 with TRBJ1-1; tentatively, D is TRBD1 (5 bases). The CDR3 has 15 residues. V dropped 5 bases and J dropped 4 bases, with 17 bases sitting between them. Germline CDR1 and CDR2: SGHNT and YENEEA. This CDR3 is CASSREAIGATEAFF. The CDR3 DNA sequence: TGTGCCAGCAGCCGCGAGGCCATTGGGGCCACTGAAGCTTTCTTT.

This clonotype was counted a few times. This sequence joins TRBV11-2 and TRBJ2-7; the match to TRBD2 covers 16 bases. J gave up 3 bases and V 4 bases, and 12 bases lay outside the gene matches. The CDR3 is 19 amino acids. Germline CDR1 SGHAT, CDR2 FQNNGV. This chain's CDR3 is CASSYAPGLAGGPDYEQYF. The CDR3 DNA follows: TGTGCCAGCAGCTACGCCCCGGGACTAGCGGGAGGGCCCGACTACGAGCAGTACTTC.

The rearrangement joins TRBV20-1 to TRBJ2-1, with 11 bases matching TRBD2. J was trimmed by 1 base and V by 3 bases; bases with no gene match: 14. This CDR3 is 19 amino acids long. From germline, CDR1 is DFQATT and CDR2 SNEGSKA (reference sequence). CDR3 loop: CSARNAGTSGALSYNEQFF. In nucleotides, the CDR3 is TGCAGTGCTAGGAATGCCGGGACTAGCGGAGCCCTTTCCTACAATGAGCAGTTCTTC.

The chain recombines TRBV12-5 with TRBJ2-1; D not resolved. CDR1 is LGHNT and CDR2 is FRNRAP in the germline V gene. CDR3 size: 13 residues. V lost 3 bases, J lost 3 bases, and 6 bases lay in between. The CDR3 region is CASGFSYYNEQFF. The CDR3 DNA reads as TGTGCTAGTGGTTTCTCATACTACAATGAGCAGTTCTTC.

The chain employs TRBV11-2 and TRBJ1-2; a possible D gene is TRBD1 (5 bases). V dropped 4 bases and J dropped 4 bases, with 13 bases sitting between them. This CDR3 spans 14 amino acids. In germline, CDR1 is SGHAT, CDR2 FQNNGV. The CDR3 loop is CASSYGANSYGYTF. The CDR3 DNA reads TGTGCCAGCAGCTACGGGGCCAACTCCTATGGCTACACCTTC.

This clonotype was detected ten times or more. The chain couples TRBV5-1 to TRBJ2-5, with TRBD1 matching over 8 bases. The CDR3 is 14 residues long. Germline V gene sequence: CDR1 SGHRS, CDR2 YFSETQ. The V gene end was trimmed by 4 bases and the J gene end by 3 bases; junction bases not matched to a gene: 5. CDR3 bases: TGCGCCAGCAGCCTCCAGGGGGCGGAAGAGACCCAGTACTTC. This translates into CASSLQGAEETQYF.

This sequence joins TRBV24-1 and TRBJ2-1, with 11 bases matching TRBD2. Germline CDR1 and CDR2: KGHDR and SFDVKD. CDR3 length: 17 residues. The J segment lost 5 bases and the V segment lost 4 bases, leaving 9 bases of the junction unmatched. CDR3 amino acids: CATSDPRTSGFNNEQFF. CDR3 in DNA: TGTGCCACCAGTGACCCAAGGACTAGCGGGTTTAACAATGAGCAGTTCTTC.

The sample holds many counts of this clonotype. The chain is built from TRBV20-1 and TRBJ2-1, with 8 bases identical to TRBD2. The CDR3 runs to 13 residues. From germline, CDR1 is DFQATT and CDR2 SNEGSKA (reference sequence). CDR3 DNA sequence: TGCGGAGTCGGGAGGGGAACCTACAATGAGCAGTTCTTC. Its protein product is CGVGRGTYNEQFF.